The entry that follows covers one T cell receptor (beta chain) sequence. Clones were read by immunoSEQ multiplex PCR, and TCRdb kept only the in-frame ones, dropping some. This sample has some 120,000 clones, with approximately 88% found just once. This sample is drawn from a study of T cell responses to AZD1222 COVID-19 vaccine. Germline-derived CDR1 and CDR2 are LNHDA and SQIVND (reference sequence). The CDR3 loop spans 15 amino acids. Trimming took off 5 bases at V and 0 bases at J, with 11 bases between the two ends. Sample: peripheral blood, taken on day 0 of MenACWY control vaccination. The sequence was collected from an adult in good health. The chain recombines TRBV19 with TRBJ1-5; D possibly corresponds to TRBD1 (6 bases). CDR3 nucleotide sequence: TGTGCCAGTAGTCCCGACAGGAATAGCAATCAGCCCCAGCATTTT. Encoded protein: CASSPDRNSNQPQHF.